This T cell receptor beta chain is from a study of shared clonotypes between healthy human individuals. About the research overall: Per donor, three plates held CD4 naive cells, three held CD4 memory, two held CD8 naive and one held CD8 memory. Study-level findings and limits: The sole specimen, blood, was sampled, and tissue repertoires likely differ.

Comments on this clone: The antigen is undetermined.

Germline CDR1 is SGHRS and CDR2 is YFSETQ. The ends lost 4 bases at V and 5 bases at J; junction bases unmatched: 6. The CDR3 is made up of 15 amino acids. Clones were sequenced by immunoSEQ multiplex PCR, and TCRdb holds only the in-frame ones, with some missing. The data hold about 2.1 million clones, with around 95% observed a single time. CD45RO-negative, CCR7-selected cells formed the naive CD8 fraction, which excluded terminally differentiated effector memory CD45RA+ cells. Adult donors, all healthy and HIV-negative, had no recent acute infections or vaccinations. This TCR derives from a man between 18 and 29 years old in good health. Some clones in this sample may be carry-over from other donors' samples. This chain connects TRBV5-1 to TRBJ2-1; 10 bases line up with TRBD2. Sequenced sample: naive CD8+ T cells from PBMCs. CDR3 sequence reads: CASSIPGLANNEQFF. CDR3 DNA sequence: TGCGCCAGCAGCATACCGGGACTAGCGAACAATGAGCAGTTCTTC.